The 6 T cell receptor beta chains below all came from one sample that was sequenced in a study of blood T cell repertoires in COVID-19. The table came from immunoSEQ multiplex PCR; TCRdb's copy has only in-frame clones and leaves some out. The data contain 180,000 or so clones, around 80% of them seen just once; the ten biggest clones take up about 11%. The sample taken for sequencing was PBMCs or T cells enriched from blood (not recorded which). The source is a middle-aged man who had recovered from COVID-19.

The rearrangement joins TRBV18 to TRBJ1-3; the D gene is possibly TRBD1 (6 bases). V lost 3 bases and J lost 2, with 14 bases in between. The CDR3 has 16 residues. Looked up from germline, CDR1 is KGHSH and CDR2 is LQKENI. The CDR3 region is CASSPPTGLTGNTIYF. The CDR3 DNA reads as TGTGCCAGCTCACCGCCTACAGGGCTTACTGGAAACACCATATATTTT.

The J gene is TRBJ1-3, the V gene TRBV6-5; D gene unclear. With 5 bases removed from V and 0 bases from J, the gap between germline ends came to 8 bases. The germline V gene has CDR1 MNHEY and CDR2 SVGAGI. This CDR3 contains 14 residues. This chain's CDR3 is CASSTPGSGNTIYF. The CDR3 DNA is TGTGCCAGCAGTACCCCGGGCTCTGGAAACACCATATATTTT.

The J gene is TRBJ2-7, the V gene TRBV6-5; perhaps TRBD2 as D (5 bases). Trimming took 4 bases from V and 4 from J, leaving 11 bases between them. The CDR3 is 13 amino acids. The germline gives CDR1 MNHEY, CDR2 SVGAGI. Here the CDR3 DNA reads TGTGCCAGCAGTTCGGGGAAGAAATACGAGCAGTACTTC. It yields the protein CASSSGKKYEQYF.

The rearrangement uses TRBV28 and TRBJ2-7, with a possible D match to TRBD2 (6 bases). The CDR3 sequence is 12 residues long. V lost 4 bases, J lost 4 bases, and 8 bases lay in between. Germline values: CDR1 MDHEN, CDR2 SYDVKM. The DNA of the CDR3 is TGTGCCAGCAGTTCCGGAGGGTACGAGCAGTACTTC. It is translated as CASSSGGYEQYF.

This chain uses TRBV24-1 with TRBJ2-7; the match to TRBD2 covers 8 bases. The CDR3 loop spans 13 amino acids. Per the germline V gene, CDR1 is KGHDR and CDR2 is SFDVKD. J gave up 9 bases and V 4 bases, and 7 bases lay outside the gene matches. The CDR3 coding sequence is TGTGCCACCAGTGACCCCGGGGGGGGGCGGCAGTACTTC. The encoded protein is CATSDPGGGRQYF.

The DNA of the CDR3 is TGTGCCAGCAGCTTTAGGACAGGGCAGAACACTGAAGCTTTCTTT. Translating it yields CASSFRTGQNTEAFF. V is TRBV11-2 and J is TRBJ1-1; 8 bases map to TRBD1. Trimming removed 3 bases from V and 1 base from J; junction bases left unmatched: 4. The germline V gene has CDR1 SGHAT and CDR2 FQNNGV. The length of the CDR3 is 15 residues.